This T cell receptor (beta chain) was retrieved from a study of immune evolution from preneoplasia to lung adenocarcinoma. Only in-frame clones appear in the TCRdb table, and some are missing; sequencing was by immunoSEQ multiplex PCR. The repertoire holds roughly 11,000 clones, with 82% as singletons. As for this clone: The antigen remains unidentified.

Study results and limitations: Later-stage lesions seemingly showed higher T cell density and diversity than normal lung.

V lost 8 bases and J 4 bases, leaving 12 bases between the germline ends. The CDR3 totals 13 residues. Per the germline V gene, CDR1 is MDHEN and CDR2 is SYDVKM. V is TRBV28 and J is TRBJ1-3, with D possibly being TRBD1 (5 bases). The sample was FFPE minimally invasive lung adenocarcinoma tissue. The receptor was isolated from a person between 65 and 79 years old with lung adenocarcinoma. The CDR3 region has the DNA TGTGCCAGCGAGGACACGGTGGGAAACACCATATATTTT. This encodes CASEDTVGNTIYF.